Sequencing of this T cell receptor (beta chain) was carried out in a study of vaccination effects on CD4 cells after COVID-19. General study results and limits: Early timepoints after infection were absent, and convalescent patients were few in the study.

CDR3 length equals 14 residues. Trimming stripped 0 bases from V and 2 bases from J, with 9 bases between. Germline-derived CDR1 and CDR2 are SGHTS and YDEGEE. Clones were sequenced by immunoSEQ multiplex PCR, and TCRdb holds only the in-frame ones, with some missing. This table holds approximately 31,000 clones, 72% found once. Comment on this clone: Its antigen is currently unknown.

ViraFEST expansion of antigen-specific CD4+ T cells with viral peptide pools preceded sequencing. Subsequent to less than eleven days of culture, CD4+ T cells were isolated. This individual tested PCR-positive for SARS-CoV-2 infection between March and December 2020. The TCR comes from a human donor who had a prior SARS-CoV-2 infection. The chain carries TRBV5-8 and TRBJ2-7; D is undetermined. Sequencing was performed on CD4+ T cells from PBMCs cultured with a peptide pool, taken before COVID-19 vaccination. CDR3 coding DNA: TGTGCCAGCAGCTTGGTTGGCACTGCCTACGAGCAGTACTTC. Protein product: CASSLVGTAYEQYF.